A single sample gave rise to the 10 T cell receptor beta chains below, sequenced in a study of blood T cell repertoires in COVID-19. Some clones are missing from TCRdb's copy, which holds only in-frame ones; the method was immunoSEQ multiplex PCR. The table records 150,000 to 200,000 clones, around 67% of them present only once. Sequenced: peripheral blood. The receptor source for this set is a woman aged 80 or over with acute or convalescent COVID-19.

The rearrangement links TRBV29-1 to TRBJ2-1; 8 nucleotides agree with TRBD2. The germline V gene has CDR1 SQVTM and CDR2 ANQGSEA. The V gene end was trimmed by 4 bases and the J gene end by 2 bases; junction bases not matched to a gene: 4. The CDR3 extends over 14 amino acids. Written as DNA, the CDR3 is TGCAGCGTTGGGGCGGGGGGCACCTACAATGAGCAGTTCTTC. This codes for CSVGAGGTYNEQFF.

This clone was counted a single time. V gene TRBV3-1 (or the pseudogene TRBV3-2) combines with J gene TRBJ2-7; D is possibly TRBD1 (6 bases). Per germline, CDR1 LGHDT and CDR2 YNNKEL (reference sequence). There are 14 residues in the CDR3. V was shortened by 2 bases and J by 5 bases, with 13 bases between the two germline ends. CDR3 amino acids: CASSQRAQGNEQYF. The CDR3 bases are TGTGCCAGCAGCCAACGCGCTCAGGGGAACGAGCAGTACTTC.

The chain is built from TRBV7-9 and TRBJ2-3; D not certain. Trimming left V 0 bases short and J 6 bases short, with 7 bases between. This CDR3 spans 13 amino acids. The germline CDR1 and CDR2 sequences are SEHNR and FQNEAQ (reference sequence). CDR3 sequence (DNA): TGTGCCAGCAGCTTAGCTACTACGGATACGCAGTATTTT. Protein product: CASSLATTDTQYF.

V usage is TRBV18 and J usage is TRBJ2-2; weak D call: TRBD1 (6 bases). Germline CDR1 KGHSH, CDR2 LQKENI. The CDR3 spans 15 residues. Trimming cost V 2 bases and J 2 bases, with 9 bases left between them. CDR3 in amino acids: CASSPIQGNTGELFF. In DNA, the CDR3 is TGTGCCAGCTCACCAATACAGGGAAACACCGGGGAGCTGTTTTTT.

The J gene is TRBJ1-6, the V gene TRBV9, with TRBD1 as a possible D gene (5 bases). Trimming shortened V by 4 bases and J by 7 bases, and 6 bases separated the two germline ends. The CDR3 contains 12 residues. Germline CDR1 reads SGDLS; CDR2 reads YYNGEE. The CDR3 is CASSRTNSPLHF. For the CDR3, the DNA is TGTGCCAGCAGCCGGACAAATTCACCCCTCCACTTT.

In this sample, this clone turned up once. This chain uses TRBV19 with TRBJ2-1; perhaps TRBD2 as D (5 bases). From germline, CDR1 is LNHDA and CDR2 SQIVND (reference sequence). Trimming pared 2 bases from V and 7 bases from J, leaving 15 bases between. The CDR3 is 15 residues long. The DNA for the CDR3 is TGTGCCAGTAGTATATTGATCGGGGTGGGGAATGAGCAGTTCTTC. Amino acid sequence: CASSILIGVGNEQFF.

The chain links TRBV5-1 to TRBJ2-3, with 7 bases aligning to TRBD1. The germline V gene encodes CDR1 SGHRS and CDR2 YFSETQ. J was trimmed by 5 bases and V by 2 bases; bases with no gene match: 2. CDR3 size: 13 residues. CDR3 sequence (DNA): TGCGCCAGCAGCTTACACAGGGGAGATACGCAGTATTTT. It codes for CASSLHRGDTQYF.

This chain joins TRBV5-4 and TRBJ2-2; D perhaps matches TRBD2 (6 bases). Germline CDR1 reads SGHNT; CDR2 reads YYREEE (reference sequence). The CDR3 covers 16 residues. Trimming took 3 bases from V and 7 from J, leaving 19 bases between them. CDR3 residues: CASSSPTSIEVGELFF. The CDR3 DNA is TGTGCCAGCAGCTCCCCGACTAGTATAGAGGTCGGGGAGCTGTTTTTT.

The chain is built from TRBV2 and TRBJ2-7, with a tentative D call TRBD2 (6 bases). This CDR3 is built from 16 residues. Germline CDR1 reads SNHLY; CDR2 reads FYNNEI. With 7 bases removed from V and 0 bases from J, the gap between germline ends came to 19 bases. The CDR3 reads CASTLEGSGASYEQYF. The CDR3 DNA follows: TGTGCCAGCACATTGGAGGGTAGCGGAGCCTCCTACGAGCAGTACTTC. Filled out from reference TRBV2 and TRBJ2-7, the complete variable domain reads EPEVTQTPSHQVTQMGQEVILRCVPISNHLYFYWYRQILGQKVEFLVSFYNNEISEKSEIFDDQFSVERPDGSNFTLKIRSTKLEDSAMYFCASTLEGSGASYEQYFGPGTRLTVT.

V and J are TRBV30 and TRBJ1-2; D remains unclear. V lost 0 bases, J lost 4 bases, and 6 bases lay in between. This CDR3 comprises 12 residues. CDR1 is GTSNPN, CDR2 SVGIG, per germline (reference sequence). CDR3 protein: CAWSVYSYGYTF. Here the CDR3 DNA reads TGTGCCTGGAGTGTATACTCCTATGGCTACACCTTC.